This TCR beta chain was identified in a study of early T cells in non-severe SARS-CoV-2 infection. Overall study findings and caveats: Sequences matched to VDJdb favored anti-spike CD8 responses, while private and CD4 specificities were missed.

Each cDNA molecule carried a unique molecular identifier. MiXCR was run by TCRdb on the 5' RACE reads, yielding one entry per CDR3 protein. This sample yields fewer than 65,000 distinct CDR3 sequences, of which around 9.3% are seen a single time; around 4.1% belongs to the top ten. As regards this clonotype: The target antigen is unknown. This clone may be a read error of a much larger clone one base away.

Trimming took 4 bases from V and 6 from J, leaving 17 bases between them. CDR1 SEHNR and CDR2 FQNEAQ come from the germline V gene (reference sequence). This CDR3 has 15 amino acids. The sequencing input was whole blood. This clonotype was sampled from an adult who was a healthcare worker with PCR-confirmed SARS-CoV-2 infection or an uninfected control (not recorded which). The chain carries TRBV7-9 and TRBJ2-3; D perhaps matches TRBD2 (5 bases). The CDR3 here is CASSSPLERVDTQYF. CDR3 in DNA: TGTGCCAGCAGCTCTCCACTTGAGAGGGTGGATACGCAGTATTTT.